These 5 T cell receptor beta chains share one sample of origin, sequenced in a study of cytomegalovirus exposure and HLA in healthy donors. Measured with immunoSEQ multiplex PCR; TCRdb has only the in-frame clones, and not every one. The top ten hold about 4.4% of the sample, which has some 110,000 clones, more than 85% seen once. The specimen was PBMCs. All receptors derive from a man aged 18 to 30 in good health and CMV-seropositive.

CDR3 sequence reads: CSAFQQGEAFF. The CDR3 DNA sequence: TGCAGTGCTTTTCAACAGGGTGAAGCTTTCTTT. The rearrangement links TRBV20-1 to TRBJ1-1; tentatively, D is TRBD1 (6 bases). V was clipped by 5 bases and J by 7 bases, with 11 bases between them. Looked up from germline, CDR1 is DFQATT and CDR2 is SNEGSKA (reference sequence). The CDR3 totals 11 residues.

This clone has a handful of counts. The chain uses TRBV6-1 and TRBJ2-3; the match to TRBD1 covers 7 bases. The CDR3 spans 13 residues. From germline, CDR1 is MNHNS and CDR2 SASEGT. The trim removed 7 bases at V and 4 bases at J, leaving 5 bases unmatched. Here the CDR3 reads CASTTGDPDTQYF. In DNA form, the CDR3 reads TGTGCCAGCACAACAGGGGACCCAGATACGCAGTATTTT.

This chain joins TRBV19 and TRBJ2-3; D is undetermined. There are 13 residues in the CDR3. The germline V gene encodes CDR1 LNHDA and CDR2 SQIVND (reference sequence). V dropped 3 bases and J dropped 2 bases, with 6 bases sitting between them. The CDR3 loop is CASSMSFTDTQYF. CDR3 bases: TGTGCCAGTAGTATGTCGTTCACAGATACGCAGTATTTT.

J is TRBJ2-7 and V is TRBV28; a weak D match, TRBD1 (5 bases). V was trimmed by 5 bases and J by 3 bases, leaving 14 bases between them. The CDR3 covers 14 residues. Germline V gives CDR1 MDHEN, CDR2 SYDVKM. The DNA of the CDR3 is TGTGCCAGCAGTCCCGCAGGGTTGTACTACGAGCAGTACTTC. This sequence encodes CASSPAGLYYEQYF.

This sequence joins TRBV7-2 and TRBJ2-5, with 11 positions matching TRBD1. Unmatched junction bases numbered 11, after V lost 5 bases and J lost 3 bases. CDR3 length: 17 residues. Per the germline V gene, CDR1 is SGHTA and CDR2 is FQGNSA. The CDR3 nucleotides are TGTGCCAGCAGCGCTGGGACAGGGGGTTCTCTGAAAGAGACCCAGTACTTC. Protein product: CASSAGTGGSLKETQYF.